These T cell receptor beta chains were read from a single sample in a study of read filtering for tumor transcriptome and immune sequencing. MiXCR was run by TCRdb on the reads, yielding one entry per CDR3 protein. The table records 43,000 or so distinct CDR3 sequences, 15% to 20% of them present only once. The sample comprised a population of CD138-negative cells sorted from bone marrow. The receptors stem from a donor aged 40 or over with multiple myeloma. CDR3s include the opening cysteine and the closing phenylalanine or tryptophan. Each record gives: D gene, V gene, clone size, J gene, CDR3 DNA, CDR3 protein. A D gene is named only where the DNA matches it firmly. Part of the rows lack a size; the others show once, few, many or a class for expanded clones.

D: TRBD1
V: TRBV2
size: many
J: TRBJ1-2
DNA: TGTGCCAGCAGTCTAACAGGGGGCGCATATGGCTACACCTTC
CDR3: CASSLTGGAYGYTF

D: TRBD2
V: TRBV25-1
size: once
J: TRBJ2-5
DNA: TGTGCCAGCAGTGACAGCAGCGGGGCGACTCAAGAGACCCAGTACTTC
CDR3: CASSDSSGATQETQYF

D: TRBD1
V: TRBV20-1
size: many
J: TRBJ1-2
DNA: TGCAGTGCTCCCGAGGGGGCTACATCCCATGGCTACACCTTC
CDR3: CSAPEGATSHGYTF

D: NA
V: TRBV4-2
size: many
J: TRBJ2-3
DNA: TGTGCTAGCAGCCAAGTGCAGGGAGCAGATACGCAGTATTTT
CDR3: CASSQVQGADTQYF

D: TRBD1
V: TRBV15
size: many
J: TRBJ2-3
DNA: TGTGCCACCAGCACTGGACAGGAGGAGGCAGATACGCAGTATTTT
CDR3: CATSTGQEEADTQYF

D: TRBD2
V: TRBV3-1
size: many
J: TRBJ2-1
DNA: TGTGCCAGCAAGGGGACTAGCGGGAGACGGTCCTACAATGAGCAGTTCTTC
CDR3: CASKGTSGRRSYNEQFF

D: TRBD1
V: TRBV5-1
size: NA
J: TRBJ2-5
DNA: TGCGCCAGCAGCTCATACCGGACAGGGCATTGGGAGATCCAGTACTTC
CDR3: CASSSYRTGHWEIQYF

D: NA
V: TRBV28
size: many
J: TRBJ2-7
DNA: TGTGCCAGCAGTTCCTGGGGCCCCTACGAGCAGTACTTC
CDR3: CASSSWGPYEQYF

D: NA
V: TRBV7-6
size: few
J: TRBJ2-3
DNA: TGTGCCAGCAGCTTAGTCCCATGGCTGGATACGCAGTATTTT
CDR3: CASSLVPWLDTQYF

D: NA
V: TRBV5-1
size: many
J: TRBJ2-7
DNA: TGCGCCAGCAGCGGGGGACACCGACCTTCCTACGAGCAGTACTTC
CDR3: CASSGGHRPSYEQYF

D: NA
V: TRBV12-3/TRBV12-4
size: many
J: TRBJ2-3
DNA: TGTGCCAGCAGTTTACTGGGGAGCACAGATACGCAGTATTTT
CDR3: CASSLLGSTDTQYF

D: NA
V: TRBV20-1
size: many
J: TRBJ1-1
DNA: TGCAGTGTTGGAAACACTGAAGCTTTCTTT
CDR3: CSVGNTEAFF

D: TRBD2
V: TRBV20-1
size: NA
J: TRBJ2-3
DNA: TGCAGTGCTGAAGCGTCTAGCGGGAGGGCCTCGGCGACAGATACGCAGTATTTT
CDR3: CSAEASSGRASATDTQYF

D: NA
V: TRBV2
size: many
J: TRBJ2-1
DNA: TGTGCCAGCACTGAAAGGAGGAGAGAGTTGGAGCAGTTCTTC
CDR3: CASTERRRELEQFF

D: TRBD2
V: TRBV5-1
size: many
J: TRBJ2-7
DNA: TGCGCCAGCAGCTTGCTTGGCGGGAGGAACTACGAGCAGTACTTC
CDR3: CASSLLGGRNYEQYF

D: NA
V: TRBV7-2
size: few
J: TRBJ1-3
DNA: TGTGCCAGCAGCTTAGAACGTTTGAACACCATATATTTT
CDR3: CASSLERLNTIYF

D: TRBD1
V: TRBV24-1
size: many
J: TRBJ2-1
DNA: TGTGCCACCAGTGACTTACAGGGGAATGAGCAGTTCTTC
CDR3: CATSDLQGNEQFF

D: NA
V: TRBV20-1
size: many
J: TRBJ1-4
DNA: TGCAGTGCCCAGGGTACAGCGGCCGCAACTAATGAAAAACTGTTTTTT
CDR3: CSAQGTAAATNEKLFF

D: TRBD1
V: TRBV27
size: NA
J: TRBJ2-1
DNA: TGTGCCAGCAGTTTATCAGCAACCGGGACAGGGCGATTCTTC
CDR3: CASSLSATGTGRFF

D: NA
V: TRBV6-2/TRBV6-3
size: many
J: TRBJ2-5
DNA: TGTGCCAGCAGTTACTCGAAGAGAGGACAACCCGTGGAGACCCAGTACTTC
CDR3: CASSYSKRGQPVETQYF

D: NA
V: TRBV11-2
size: many
J: TRBJ1-4
DNA: TGTGCCAGCAGCTCATCCGGAGGAGCTGGTAATGAAAAACTGTTTTTT
CDR3: CASSSSGGAGNEKLFF

D: NA
V: TRBV6-2/TRBV6-3
size: many
J: TRBJ2-7
DNA: TGTGCCAGCAGTTACTCACAGAACTCCTACGAGCAGTACTTC
CDR3: CASSYSQNSYEQYF

D: TRBD1
V: TRBV11-2
size: many
J: TRBJ2-1
DNA: TGTGCCAGCAGCTTAGATCGGGGACAGTACAATGAGCAGTTCTTC
CDR3: CASSLDRGQYNEQFF

D: NA
V: TRBV14
size: many
J: TRBJ2-3
DNA: TGTGCCAGCAGCCAAGATCCGGGACCCCTCTGGGATACGCAGTATTTT
CDR3: CASSQDPGPLWDTQYF

D: TRBD1
V: TRBV19
size: few
J: TRBJ1-5
DNA: TGTGCCAGTACCTTGGGACAGGGAACCAATCAGCCCCAGCATTTT
CDR3: CASTLGQGTNQPQHF

D: NA
V: TRBV5-6
size: NA
J: TRBJ1-1
DNA: TGTGCCAGCAGCTTATTTCAATACCAGGTGAACACTGGAGCTTTCTTT
CDR3: CASSLFQYQVNTGAFF

D: NA
V: TRBV28
size: few
J: TRBJ1-5
DNA: TGTGCCAGCAGTCTTTATCGCGGGGTTAACCAGCCCCAGCATTTT
CDR3: CASSLYRGVNQPQHF

D: NA
V: TRBV29-1
size: many
J: TRBJ2-7
DNA: TGCAGCGTTGAAGATCAGGGCAGAACCTACGAGCAGTACTTC
CDR3: CSVEDQGRTYEQYF

D: NA
V: TRBV5-5
size: many
J: TRBJ2-1
DNA: TGTGCCAGCAGCTTGGAGTACAATGAGCAGTTCTTC
CDR3: CASSLEYNEQFF

D: TRBD1
V: TRBV4-1
size: NA
J: TRBJ2-1
DNA: TGCGCCAGCAGCCCATCCGGGACAGGGGGCTACAATGAGCAGTTCTTC
CDR3: CASSPSGTGGYNEQFF

D: NA
V: TRBV4-1
size: NA
J: TRBJ1-6
DNA: TGCGCCAGCAGCCGTGCCTGGGATAATTCACCCCTCCACTTT
CDR3: CASSRAWDNSPLHF

D: NA
V: TRBV6-2/TRBV6-3
size: many
J: TRBJ1-1
DNA: TGTGCCAGCAGTGAACCAGGGTGGGGTACTGAAGCTTTCTTT
CDR3: CASSEPGWGTEAFF

D: NA
V: TRBV19
size: NA
J: TRBJ2-1
DNA: TGTGCCAGTAGTATGGGGGGAAATGAGCAGTTCTTC
CDR3: CASSMGGNEQFF

D: NA
V: TRBV5-1
size: many
J: TRBJ2-1
DNA: TGCGCCAGCAGCTTTAGGGCAGGGGATTACAATGAGCAGTTCTTC
CDR3: CASSFRAGDYNEQFF

D: TRBD2
V: TRBV7-2
size: many
J: TRBJ2-5
DNA: TGTGCCAGCAGCTTAGCGTTAGCGGGAAGCCAAGAGACCCAGTACTTC
CDR3: CASSLALAGSQETQYF

D: TRBD2
V: TRBV5-4
size: few
J: TRBJ2-5
DNA: TGTGCCAGCGCAACCGGGGGGTCCCAAGAGACCCAGTACTTC
CDR3: CASATGGSQETQYF

D: NA
V: TRBV3-1
size: medium-sized
J: TRBJ2-1
DNA: TGTGCCAGCAGCCAAGGGACCGGGGGCTACTACAATGAGCAGTTCTTC
CDR3: CASSQGTGGYYNEQFF

D: NA
V: TRBV5-1
size: many
J: TRBJ2-2
DNA: TGCGCCAGCAGCTTGGCGACTAGGACCGGGGAGCTGTTTTTT
CDR3: CASSLATRTGELFF

D: TRBD1
V: TRBV6-1
size: NA
J: TRBJ1-5
DNA: TGTGCCAGCAGTGTCCGGACAGGGGATGATCAGCCCCAGCATTTT
CDR3: CASSVRTGDDQPQHF

D: NA
V: TRBV6-1
size: many
J: TRBJ1-5
DNA: TGTGCCAGCACAAGATCTGACCCGAATAGCAATCAGCCCCAGCATTTT
CDR3: CASTRSDPNSNQPQHF

D: NA
V: TRBV2
size: many
J: TRBJ2-5
DNA: TGTGCCAGCAGTCGAGCGTCCAAAGAGACCCAGTACTTC
CDR3: CASSRASKETQYF

D: TRBD1
V: TRBV7-2
size: many
J: TRBJ1-1
DNA: TGTGCCAGCAGCACCTCCCTGACAGGGGATACTGAAGCTTTCTTT
CDR3: CASSTSLTGDTEAFF

D: TRBD1
V: TRBV23-1
size: NA
J: TRBJ2-6
DNA: TGCGCCAGCAGTCAATCTTGGACAGGTTCCTCTGGGGCCAACGTCCTGACTTTC
CDR3: CASSQSWTGSSGANVLTF

D: NA
V: TRBV11-3
size: many
J: TRBJ2-7
DNA: TGTGCCAGCAGCTTAGCTCCCCCTCAGTACTTC
CDR3: CASSLAPPQYF

D: TRBD2
V: TRBV11-1
size: many
J: TRBJ2-3
DNA: TGTGCCAGCAGCCGGAGCGGGGTTAGCACAGATACGCAGTATTTT
CDR3: CASSRSGVSTDTQYF

D: NA
V: TRBV20-1
size: NA
J: TRBJ2-7
DNA: TGCAGTGCTAGAGATCGAGGGGGGAGCTCCTACGAGCAGTACTTC
CDR3: CSARDRGGSSYEQYF

D: NA
V: TRBV19
size: many
J: TRBJ2-7
DNA: TGTGCCAGTAGTATTGGCGGGAAGGCGTACGAGCAGTACTTC
CDR3: CASSIGGKAYEQYF

D: NA
V: TRBV3-1
size: many
J: TRBJ2-2
DNA: TGTGCCAGCAGCCCAGATAACGGGAGAATCGCGAACACCGGGGAGCTGTTTTTT
CDR3: CASSPDNGRIANTGELFF

D: NA
V: TRBV24-1
size: many
J: TRBJ2-1
DNA: TGTGCCACCAGTGACCCCACCTCTAGAGAAGGGGACGGTGAGCAGTTCTTC
CDR3: CATSDPTSREGDGEQFF

D: TRBD2
V: TRBV28
size: many
J: TRBJ2-4
DNA: TGTGCCAGCAGCCCGACGGGACTAGCGGGAAACATTCAGTACTTC
CDR3: CASSPTGLAGNIQYF

D: NA
V: TRBV28
size: many
J: TRBJ2-7
DNA: TGTGCCAGCAGTATTCAGAGCTCCTACGAGCAGTACTTC
CDR3: CASSIQSSYEQYF

D: NA
V: TRBV2
size: many
J: TRBJ1-2
DNA: TGTGCCAGCAGTGAATCAAACACAGGCTATGGCTACACCTTC
CDR3: CASSESNTGYGYTF

D: TRBD2
V: TRBV25-1
size: many
J: TRBJ2-7
DNA: TGTGCCAGCAGTCCTCTAGCGGAGGCCTACGAGCAGTACTTC
CDR3: CASSPLAEAYEQYF

D: TRBD2
V: TRBV11-2
size: many
J: TRBJ2-4
DNA: TGTGCCAGCAGCTTATTGGGACTAGCGGGTCCCCCCCACTTC
CDR3: CASSLLGLAGPPHF

D: TRBD2
V: TRBV30
size: many
J: TRBJ2-1
DNA: TGTGCCTGGGGAAAAGCGGGAGGGATTTACAATGAGCAGTTCTTC
CDR3: CAWGKAGGIYNEQFF

D: NA
V: TRBV24-1
size: many
J: TRBJ2-1
DNA: TGTGCCACCAGTGTCCCAGGGAGTAGCAATGAGCAGTTCTTC
CDR3: CATSVPGSSNEQFF

D: TRBD2
V: TRBV12-3/TRBV12-4
size: medium-sized
J: TRBJ2-1
DNA: TGTGCCAGCAGCCTAGGACTAGCGGCCTACAATGAGCAGTTCTTC
CDR3: CASSLGLAAYNEQFF

D: NA
V: TRBV12-3/TRBV12-4
size: many
J: TRBJ2-1
DNA: TGTGCCAGCGGTTTTGGGACCACTGAGCAGTTCTTC
CDR3: CASGFGTTEQFF

D: NA
V: TRBV4-3
size: many
J: TRBJ1-1
DNA: TGCGCCAGCAGCCAAGATATTCCGGGTAGGTTCGGGAACACTGAAGCTTTCTTT
CDR3: CASSQDIPGRFGNTEAFF

D: NA
V: TRBV29-1
size: many
J: TRBJ1-4
DNA: TGCAGCGTTGAAAGGGTTAACGGTGAAAAACTGTTTTTT
CDR3: CSVERVNGEKLFF